These T cell receptor beta chains were read from a single sample in a study of CD8+ T cells in alopecia areata. Data came from immunoSEQ multiplex PCR; TCRdb stores just in-frame clones and leaves some out. Here the sample spans about 7,400 clones, around 60% being singletons. This specimen was skin, taken at week 4, from a patient treated with tofacitinib. These receptors were taken from a human donor with alopecia areata. Both conserved end residues are part of each CDR3. A D gene is named only where the DNA matches it firmly. Not all rows give a size; the values are once, few, many and, for expanded clones, a class.

clone_size d_call j_call v_call cdr3_aa cdr3_nt
NA TRBD1 TRBJ1-2 TRBV29-1 CSVADRGRGGGYTF TGCAGCGTTGCCGACAGGGGGCGGGGTGGAGGCTACACCTTC
NA TRBD1 TRBJ2-3 TRBV14 CASSKGQGVWGTDTQYF TGTGCCAGCAGCAAAGGTCAGGGGGTTTGGGGCACAGATACGCAGTATTTT
NA TRBD1 TRBJ2-2 TRBV4-3 CASSQAGQGWNTGELFF TGCGCCAGCAGCCAAGCCGGACAGGGATGGAACACCGGGGAGCTGTTTTTT
once NA TRBJ2-7 TRBV5-4 CASSLAVLSGGSDEQYF TGTGCCAGCAGCTTGGCCGTTCTTTCGGGCGGTTCTGACGAGCAGTACTTC
NA NA TRBJ1-1 TRBV23-1 CASSQSLDANTEAFF TGCGCCAGCAGTCAATCGCTGGATGCGAACACTGAAGCTTTCTTT
once NA TRBJ2-3 TRBV5-4 CASSKLGLGGSTDTQYF TGTGCCAGCAGCAAACTGGGACTGGGGGGAAGCACAGATACGCAGTATTTT
NA NA TRBJ1-5 TRBV7-2 CASSLFGGSNQPQHF TGTGCCAGCAGCTTATTTGGGGGTAGCAATCAGCCCCAGCATTTT
NA TRBD2 TRBJ2-1 TRBV29-1 CSGQRGDNEQFF TGCAGCGGCCAGCGGGGGGACAATGAGCAGTTCTTC
NA TRBD1 TRBJ2-2 TRBV19 CASSTTGVGHTGELFF TGTGCCAGTAGTACGACAGGGGTGGGTCACACCGGGGAGCTGTTTTTT
NA NA TRBJ2-5 TRBV7-7 CASSETLASETQYF TGTGCCAGCAGCGAAACGCTAGCGTCGGAGACCCAGTACTTC
NA TRBD2 TRBJ2-2 TRBV2 CASSGGRESETGELFF TGTGCCAGCAGTGGAGGGCGGGAGAGTGAAACCGGGGAGCTGTTTTTT
once TRBD2 TRBJ2-1 TRBV6-5 CASSYFGLAGPNEQFF TGTGCCAGCAGTTACTTCGGACTAGCGGGACCCAATGAGCAGTTCTTC
NA NA TRBJ2-5 TRBV10-3 CAIRGNSGATEYQETQYF TGTGCCATCAGGGGGAATTCGGGTGCCACAGAATACCAAGAGACCCAGTACTTC
NA TRBD1 TRBJ2-4 TRBV7-9 CASSHPGTGMNIQYF TGTGCCAGCAGCCATCCGGGGACAGGGATGAACATTCAGTACTTC
NA TRBD1 TRBJ2-2 TRBV30 CAWSRTGSSGELFF TGTGCCTGGAGCCGGACAGGGTCATCCGGGGAGCTGTTTTTT
once NA TRBJ1-2 TRBV6-6 CASSPQGQYGYTF TGTGCCAGCAGCCCACAGGGTCAGTATGGCTACACCTTC
once NA TRBJ1-6 TRBV7-8 CASSLGRGSSPLHF TGTGCCAGCAGCCTAGGGCGGGGCAGCTCACCCCTCCACTTT
NA TRBD1 TRBJ1-6 TRBV19 CATKLTGVRYNSPLHF TGTGCCACGAAACTCACAGGGGTCCGCTATAATTCACCCCTCCACTTT
few NA TRBJ2-7 TRBV11-2 CASSLGQSPSYEQYF TGTGCCAGCAGCTTAGGACAGAGCCCTTCCTACGAGCAGTACTTC
NA NA TRBJ1-1 TRBV15 CATSSPGSTAEAFF TGTGCCACCAGCAGCCCAGGGTCTACGGCTGAAGCTTTCTTT
NA TRBD1 TRBJ2-7 TRBV6-6 CASSSTWTGDSEQYF TGTGCCAGCAGTTCTACGTGGACAGGGGATAGCGAGCAGTACTTC
NA TRBD1 TRBJ2-7 TRBV5-1 CASRRDSTTYEQYF TGCGCCAGCAGGAGGGACAGCACTACCTACGAGCAGTACTTC
NA NA TRBJ1-3 TRBV18 CASSPRYSPSGNTIYF TGTGCCAGCTCACCAAGGTACAGCCCCTCTGGAAACACCATATATTTT
NA NA TRBJ2-5 TRBV15 CATSRAAETQYF TGTGCCACCAGCAGAGCCGCAGAGACCCAGTACTTC
few NA TRBJ1-2 TRBV19 CASRDNYGYTF TGTGCCAGTAGAGATAACTATGGCTACACCTTC
NA TRBD2 TRBJ2-1 TRBV4-1 CASSQEAGTSGRALPYNEQFF TGCGCCAGCAGCCAAGAAGCCGGGACTAGCGGGAGGGCCCTCCCTTACAATGAGCAGTTCTTC
once NA TRBJ1-4 TRBV5-6 CASSLPTNEKLFF TGTGCCAGCAGCTTGCCAACTAATGAAAAACTGTTTTTT
NA TRBD2 TRBJ2-4 TRBV6-1 CASSEDSGGAKNIQYF TGTGCCAGCAGTGAGGACTCGGGGGGAGCCAAAAACATTCAGTACTTC
few NA TRBJ1-1 TRBV7-3 CASSLTGTPRRGDGNTEAFF TGTGCCAGCAGCTTAACGGGGACCCCTCGAAGGGGGGACGGGAACACTGAAGCTTTCTTT
NA NA TRBJ2-2 TRBV2 CASSWTATGELFF TGTGCCAGCAGTTGGACGGCCACCGGGGAGCTGTTTTTT
few NA TRBJ1-5 TRBV4-1 CASSQVWGTSNQPQHF TGCGCCAGCAGCCAAGTGTGGGGAACTAGCAATCAGCCCCAGCATTTT
NA NA TRBJ1-6 TRBV5-1 CASSQYTDSPLHF TGCGCCAGCAGCCAGTATACGGATTCACCCCTCCACTTT
NA NA TRBJ2-1 TRBV7-8 CASSYNYNEQFF TGTGCCAGCAGCTACAATTACAATGAGCAGTTCTTC
NA NA TRBJ2-5 TRBV11-3 CASSLIGLQETQYF TGTGCCAGCAGCTTAATTGGCCTCCAAGAGACCCAGTACTTC
NA TRBD2 TRBJ2-7 TRBV4-3 CASSQALPQKLAGAYEQYF TGCGCCAGCAGCCAAGCTCTCCCACAAAAACTAGCGGGGGCCTACGAGCAGTACTTC